These 14 T cell receptor beta chains were sequenced from one sample in a study of control samples from healthy donors and cancer patients. Some clones are missing from TCRdb's copy, which holds only in-frame ones; the method was immunoSEQ multiplex PCR. The table has 50,000 or so clones, over 70% seen once. Source material: blood. These receptors came from a man aged 70 or older in good health.

V is TRBV13 and J is TRBJ2-7; D remains unclear. The CDR3 length is 14 residues. V shed 3 bases and J shed 9 bases, with 18 bases lying between them. Germline V lookup: CDR1 PRHDT, CDR2 FYEKMQ (reference sequence). CDR3 DNA: TGTGCCAGCAGCTTTTGGGCAGGTCTGAGGCGGCAGTACTTC. Amino acids: CASSFWAGLRRQYF. Supplemented by reference TRBV13 and TRBJ2-7, the full variable domain reads AAGVIQSPRHLIKEKRETATLKCYPIPRHDTVYWYQQGPGQDPQFLISFYEKMQSDKGSIPDRFSAQQFSDYHSELNMSSLELGDSALYFCASSFWAGLRRQYFGPGTRLTVT.

The V gene is TRBV28, the J gene TRBJ2-5; 7 nucleotides agree with TRBD2. The CDR3 spans 15 residues. Trimming cost V 4 bases and J 0 bases; bases outside gene matches: 5. CDR1 MDHEN and CDR2 SYDVKM come from the germline V gene. The CDR3 nucleotides read TGTGCCAGCAGTTATGGGCGGGGGTACCAAGAGACCCAGTACTTC. The encoded protein is CASSYGRGYQETQYF. Complete variable domain (other parts from reference TRBV28 and TRBJ2-5): DVKVTQSSRYLVKRTGEKVFLECVQDMDHENMFWYRQDPGLGLRLIYFSYDVKMKEKGDIPEGYSVSREKKERFSLILESASTNQTSMYLCASSYGRGYQETQYFGPGTRLLVL.

This chain uses TRBV30 with TRBJ2-5; no clear D. The CDR3 has 11 residues. CDR1 and CDR2 (germline): GTSNPN, SVGIG (reference sequence). V was shortened by 1 base and J by 11 bases, with 11 bases between the two germline ends. CDR3 nucleotide sequence: TGTGCCTGGAGTGGGAACAGTGTTCAGTACTTC. Its translation: CAWSGNSVQYF.

This clone was seen only a few times. The V and J genes are TRBV6-6 and TRBJ2-3, with D unclear. The germline gives CDR1 MNHNY, CDR2 SVGAGI (reference sequence). The CDR3 runs to 15 residues. Trimming cost V 2 bases and J 0 bases, with 9 bases left between them. Here the CDR3 reads CASSYRQTSTDTQYF. For the CDR3, the DNA is TGTGCCAGCAGTTACCGGCAAACTAGCACAGATACGCAGTATTTT.

The J gene is TRBJ2-7, the V gene TRBV21-1. TRBV21-1 is tagged as a pseudogene. CDR3 length equals 11 residues. DNA for the CDR3: TGTGCCAGCAGCAATTCCTACGAGCAGTACTTC. Translation: CASSNSYEQYF.

The rearrangement uses TRBV5-6 and TRBJ2-5; D not resolved. There are 15 residues in the CDR3. The ends were cut back, 0 bases at V and 5 bases at J, with 14 bases in the middle. In germline, CDR1 is SGHDT, CDR2 YYEEEE. The CDR3 DNA is TGTGCCAGCAGCTTGGCCGGACGGGTCCGGGAGACCCAGTACTTC. As protein: CASSLAGRVRETQYF.

The chain has TRBV5-1 and TRBJ1-2; D is ambiguous. The CDR3 consists of 15 residues. Germline V gene data show CDR1 as SGHRS and CDR2 as YFSETQ. Between the trimmed V and J ends, which lost 0 bases and 3 bases, there was a span of 12 bases. CDR3 loop: CASSLDPFYDYGYTF. In nucleotides, the CDR3 is TGCGCCAGCAGCTTGGACCCCTTCTACGACTATGGCTACACCTTC.

This sequence joins TRBV6-6 and TRBJ2-7, with D uncertain. Trimming pared 6 bases from V and 6 bases from J, leaving 15 bases between. CDR1 MNHNY and CDR2 SVGAGI come from the germline V gene (reference sequence). The CDR3 covers 13 residues. In DNA form, the CDR3 reads TGTGCCAGCAGGGTATCCTCAGTGGGCGAGCAGTACTTC. Translated, it gives CASRVSSVGEQYF.

The chain combines TRBV24-1 with TRBJ2-7, with TRBD2 matching 8 bases. CDR1 is KGHDR and CDR2 is SFDVKD in the germline V gene. Unmatched junction bases numbered 14, after V lost 1 base and J lost 4 bases. The CDR3 runs 18 residues. DNA for the CDR3: TGTGCCACCAGTGATTTTGGACCGGGACTAGATGAAATTTACGAGCAGTACTTC. It yields the protein CATSDFGPGLDEIYEQYF.

This sequence joins TRBV18 and TRBJ2-1; TRBD2 aligns across 12 bases. The length of the CDR3 is 16 residues. Trimming took 2 bases from V and 3 from J; bases not matched to a gene: 2. The V gene's germline CDR1 is KGHSH and CDR2 LQKENI. Here the CDR3 DNA reads TGTGCCAGCTCACCAGGACTAGCGGGGCTCTACAATGAGCAGTTCTTC. It encodes CASSPGLAGLYNEQFF.

The J gene is TRBJ1-2, the V gene TRBV6-5, with no clear D. V dropped 2 bases and J dropped 7 bases, with 8 bases sitting between them. The V gene's germline CDR1 is MNHEY and CDR2 SVGAGI. The CDR3 is 12 residues long. The CDR3 DNA is TGTGCCAGCAGTTACATAGGGTCTGGCTACACCTTC. It translates to CASSYIGSGYTF.

This chain links TRBV6-5 with TRBJ1-3; D gene unclear. The CDR3 consists of 15 residues. The V end was cut by 2 bases, the J end by 0 bases, with 8 bases between. Germline V gene sequence: CDR1 MNHEY, CDR2 SVGAGI. This chain's CDR3 is CASSYGGDSGNTIYF. The CDR3 DNA is TGTGCCAGCAGTTACGGCGGTGACTCTGGAAACACCATATATTTT.

This clone was observed a few times. This rearrangement joins TRBV3-1 (or the pseudogene TRBV3-2) to TRBJ1-4; D may be TRBD1 (6 bases). The CDR3 is made up of 14 amino acids. Germline lookup yields CDR1 LGHDT and CDR2 YNNKEL (reference sequence). V lost 6 bases and J 8 bases, leaving 16 bases between the germline ends. Written as DNA, the CDR3 is TGTGCCAGCAGGGACTCGGGGGCTTCGGAAAAACTGTTTTTT. The encoded protein is CASRDSGASEKLFF.

The V call is TRBV6-5, the J call TRBJ2-5, with TRBD1 identical over 7 bases. Germline lookup yields CDR1 MNHEY and CDR2 SVGAGI. The CDR3 has 13 residues. V shed 8 bases and J 1 base; nucleotides not matched to a gene: 4. Written as DNA, the CDR3 is TGTGCCAGCCGGGGACAGCCCCAAGAGACCCAGTACTTC. It translates to CASRGQPQETQYF.